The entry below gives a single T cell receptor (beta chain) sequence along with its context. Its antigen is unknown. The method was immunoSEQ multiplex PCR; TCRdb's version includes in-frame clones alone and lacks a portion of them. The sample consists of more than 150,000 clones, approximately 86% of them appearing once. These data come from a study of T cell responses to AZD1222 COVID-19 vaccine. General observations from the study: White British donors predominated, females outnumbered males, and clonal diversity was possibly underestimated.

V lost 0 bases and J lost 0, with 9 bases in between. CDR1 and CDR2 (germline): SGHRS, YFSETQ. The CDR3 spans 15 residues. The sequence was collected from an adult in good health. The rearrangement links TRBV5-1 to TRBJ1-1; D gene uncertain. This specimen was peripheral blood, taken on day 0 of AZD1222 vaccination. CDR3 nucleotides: TGCGCCAGCAGCTTGGAGGCACAGCTGAACACTGAAGCTTTCTTT. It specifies CASSLEAQLNTEAFF. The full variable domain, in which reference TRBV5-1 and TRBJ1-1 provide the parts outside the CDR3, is KAGVTQTPRYLIKTRGQQVTLSCSPISGHRSVSWYQQTPGQGLQFLFEYFSETQRNKGNFPGRFSGRQFSNSRSEMNVSTLELGDSALYLCASSLEAQLNTEAFFGQGTRLTVV.